This TCR beta chain derives from a study of lymphopenia after photon versus proton radiotherapy. Study-wide points: In patients who died, overall survival fell as post-nadir TCR diversity dropped more.

Repertoires were generated with immunoSEQ multiplex PCR, while TCRdb's copy carries only in-frame clones and drops some. The data show tens of thousands of clones, with 92% seen just once and around 17% held by the top ten. The CDR3 sequence is 14 residues long. Trimming took off 0 bases at V and 5 bases at J, with 9 bases between the two ends. Germline V gives CDR1 SGHNT, CDR2 YYREEE (reference sequence). On this clone: Antigen specificity is unknown.

The chain combines TRBV5-4 with TRBJ1-5, with D possibly being TRBD1 (5 bases). This TCR was sampled from a woman between 40 and 50 years old with cholangiocarcinoma. The sample was peripheral blood, taken from a patient treated with photon-based radiotherapy. The CDR3 DNA reads as TGTGCCAGCAGCTTGGGGGGCCTAGATCAGCCCCAGCATTTT. It encodes CASSLGGLDQPQHF.